The T cell receptor beta chain under discussion was sequenced for a study of shared clonotypes between healthy human individuals. The CDR3 runs to 15 residues. Germline-derived CDR1 and CDR2 are SGHTA and FQGNSA. Unmatched junction bases numbered 8, after V lost 6 bases and J lost 3 bases. Authors' data handling: ImmunoSEQ output held junction-only sequences without quality scores, so filtering differed. Measured with immunoSEQ multiplex PCR; TCRdb has only the in-frame clones, and not every one. V and J calls and clone size are those listed in that table; D and trimming were worked out from the DNA. Among a few million clones listed, approximately 93% were seen once.

This chain uses TRBV7-2 with TRBJ2-1, with TRBD1 matching over 7 bases. Sequencing was done on a sample of naive CD4+ T cells from PBMCs. Subset denoted: CD45RA+ positively selected. The sequence was obtained from a man younger than 35 in good health. Some clones in this sample may be carry-over from other donors' samples. The CDR3 DNA reads as TGTGCCAGCAGTCCTAGACGGGACAGCTACAATGAGCAGTTCTTC. Its protein is CASSPRRDSYNEQFF.